These 18 T cell receptor beta chains came from one sample sequenced in a study of radiotherapy plus CTLA-4 blockade in lung cancer. The repertoire was sequenced with immunoSEQ multiplex PCR; TCRdb's copy has only in-frame clones and lacks some. The table records under 65,000 clones, approximately 80% of them present only once. Sequencing was performed on peripheral blood, taken from a patient treated with radiotherapy plus ipilimumab. The source of these receptors is a human donor with non-small cell lung cancer whose response to radiotherapy plus ipilimumab could not be evaluated.

This clone was seen a few times. The chain employs TRBV30 and TRBJ2-1; TRBD1 aligns across 11 bases. The CDR3 spans 17 residues. The V and J ends lost 3 bases and 7 bases, in that order; junction bases with no gene match: 14. Germline V gene sequence: CDR1 GTSNPN, CDR2 SVGIG (reference sequence). CDR3 in DNA: TGTGCCTGGAGAAAAGGACAGGGGGCTGCCATGAAGAATGAGCAGTTCTTC. Protein product: CAWRKGQGAAMKNEQFF.

The chain couples TRBV19 to TRBJ2-5; TRBD2 agrees at 10 bases. From germline, CDR1 is LNHDA and CDR2 SQIVND (reference sequence). CDR3 length: 13 residues. Trimming took 6 bases from V and 2 from J; bases not matched to a gene: 0. The CDR3 reads CASRTSGQETQYF. CDR3 sequence (DNA): TGTGCCAGTAGGACTAGCGGGCAAGAGACCCAGTACTTC.

This clone was found a few times. The chain employs TRBV28 and TRBJ2-7, with 8 nucleotides matching TRBD2. The V and J ends lost 3 bases and 2 bases, in that order; junction bases with no gene match: 6. The CDR3 is made up of 15 amino acids. Germline V CDR1 and CDR2: MDHEN, SYDVKM. CDR3 region: CASSFLAGITYEQYF. For the CDR3, the DNA is TGTGCCAGCAGTTTCTTAGCGGGAATTACCTACGAGCAGTACTTC. Looking up the rest from reference TRBV28 and TRBJ2-7 gives the full variable domain: DVKVTQSSRYLVKRTGEKVFLECVQDMDHENMFWYRQDPGLGLRLIYFSYDVKMKEKGDIPEGYSVSREKKERFSLILESASTNQTSMYLCASSFLAGITYEQYFGPGTRLTVT.

V usage is TRBV7-2 and J usage is TRBJ1-6; maybe TRBD1 (5 bases). Germline loops: CDR1 SGHTA, CDR2 FQGNSA. The CDR3 contains 14 residues. V was shortened by 5 bases and J by 9 bases, with 14 bases between the two germline ends. CDR3 nucleotide sequence: TGTGCCAGCAGCCCCCGGAGGGACGGTTCACCCCTCCACTTT. Amino acids: CASSPRRDGSPLHF. Complete variable domain (other parts from reference TRBV7-2 and TRBJ1-6): GAGVSQSPSNKVTEKGKDVELRCDPISGHTALYWYRQSLGQGLEFLIYFQGNSAPDKSGLPSDRFSAERTGGSVSTLTIQRTQQEDSAVYLCASSPRRDGSPLHFGNGTRLTVT.

The table lists this clone with a count of one. The chain employs TRBV5-6 and TRBJ2-1; D might be TRBD2 (7 bases). V was cut by 3 bases and J by 8 bases, with 21 bases left in between. The CDR3 sequence is 16 residues long. Germline V gives CDR1 SGHDT, CDR2 YYEEEE. CDR3 nucleotides: TGTGCCAGCAGCTCTCCTCGGGGGGCGAAAATCCATGAGCAGTTCTTC. As protein: CASSSPRGAKIHEQFF.

This clone was detected only a few times. In DNA, the CDR3 is TGTGCCAGCGGCCCGGGGGGGGGCTTCTATGGCTACACCTTC. Translated: CASGPGGGFYGYTF. The gene calls are TRBV27 and TRBJ1-2, with D possibly TRBD1 on 6 matching bases. This CDR3 contains 14 residues. With 8 bases removed from V and 4 bases from J, the gap between germline ends came to 17 bases. Germline assignment: CDR1 MNHEY and CDR2 SMNVEV (reference sequence).

This clone has more than one count but fewer than ten. The chain links TRBV7-3 to TRBJ2-4; 7 positions match TRBD2. Germline trimming cut 5 bases from V and 3 bases from J; bases unmatched to any gene: 4. This CDR3 contains 14 residues. Germline assignment: CDR1 SGHTA and CDR2 FQGTGA. The chain's CDR3 is CASSPPGGKNIQYF. The CDR3 coding sequence is TGTGCCAGCAGCCCCCCGGGGGGCAAAAACATTCAGTACTTC.

This chain joins TRBV6-5 and TRBJ2-7, with 7 bases lining up with TRBD1. The germline V gene encodes CDR1 MNHEY and CDR2 SVGAGI. The V and J ends lost 2 bases and 0 bases, in that order; junction bases with no gene match: 4. The CDR3 totals 15 residues. For the CDR3, the DNA is TGTGCCAGCAGTTACCCGGGACAGAGCTCCTACGAGCAGTACTTC. Translating gives CASSYPGQSSYEQYF.

Only a few counts were recorded for this clone. The V and J genes are TRBV18 and TRBJ1-4; maybe TRBD1 (5 bases). The germline V gene has CDR1 KGHSH and CDR2 LQKENI. The CDR3 is 15 amino acids. Trimming stripped 6 bases from V and 8 bases from J, with 19 bases between. The CDR3 reads CASSPRSAGFEKLFF. As DNA, the CDR3 is TGTGCCAGCTCCCCTCGGTCGGCAGGGTTCGAAAAACTGTTTTTT.

The V call is TRBV9, the J call TRBJ2-1, with TRBD2 identical over 8 bases. The germline V gene has CDR1 SGDLS and CDR2 YYNGEE. The CDR3 is 16 residues long. V was pared by 3 bases and J by 3 bases, with 8 bases of the junction left unmatched. CDR3 DNA: TGTGCCAGCAGCGCCCTCGGGGGGGCCTTCTACAATGAGCAGTTCTTC. Translating gives CASSALGGAFYNEQFF.

This clone was found a few times. The gene calls are TRBV4-3 and TRBJ1-1; TRBD1 matches 7 bases. The V and J ends lost 3 bases and 0 bases, in that order; junction bases with no gene match: 4. Germline-derived CDR1 and CDR2 are LGHNA and YSLEER. This CDR3 is built from 15 residues. The CDR3 protein is CASSQDRQMNTEAFF. Here the CDR3 DNA reads TGCGCCAGCAGCCAGGACAGGCAGATGAACACTGAAGCTTTCTTT.

A few counts support this clone. The gene calls are TRBV19 and TRBJ2-6; D unresolved. The CDR3 has 15 residues. Looked up from germline, CDR1 is LNHDA and CDR2 is SQIVND (reference sequence). The ends were cut back, 3 bases at V and 2 bases at J, with 8 bases in the middle. CDR3 sequence: CASSIYTAGANVLTF. In DNA, the CDR3 is TGTGCCAGTAGTATTTATACAGCTGGGGCCAACGTCCTGACTTTC.

This chain connects TRBV6-5 to TRBJ2-3, with TRBD1 identical over 8 bases. Germline V lookup: CDR1 MNHEY, CDR2 SVGAGI. Unmatched junction bases numbered 4, after V lost 2 bases and J lost 3 bases. CDR3 length: 15 amino acids. The CDR3 DNA is TGTGCCAGCAGTTACCAGACAGGGGCAACAGATACGCAGTATTTT. It is translated as CASSYQTGATDTQYF.

There are a few counts of this clone. The chain recombines TRBV5-6 with TRBJ1-5; the D gene is possibly TRBD1 (6 bases). The CDR3 consists of 16 residues. Germline-derived CDR1 and CDR2 are SGHDT and YYEEEE. V was cut by 0 bases and J by 0 bases, with 10 bases left in between. CDR3: CASSLGQVYSNQPQHF. As DNA, the CDR3 is TGTGCCAGCAGCTTGGGACAGGTCTATAGCAATCAGCCCCAGCATTTT.

There are a few counts of this clone. The CDR3 DNA reads as TGCAGCGTTGCCGGGGCTAGCGGGAGGACAGATACGCAGTATTTT. It encodes CSVAGASGRTDTQYF. The V and J genes are TRBV29-1 and TRBJ2-3; TRBD2 agrees at 11 bases. The CDR3 is 15 amino acids. V lost 4 bases, J lost 3 bases, and 6 bases stayed unmatched. Germline values: CDR1 SQVTM, CDR2 ANQGSEA.

V usage is TRBV5-1 and J usage is TRBJ2-5; D gene uncertain. CDR1 and CDR2 (germline): SGHRS, YFSETQ. V dropped 1 base and J dropped 2 bases, with 15 bases sitting between them. This CDR3 has 16 residues. The CDR3 region has the DNA TGCGCCAGCAGCTTGACCCCTAACAGATTACAAGAGACCCAGTACTTC. This translates into CASSLTPNRLQETQYF.

The chain carries TRBV19 and TRBJ1-4; no definite D call. Germline V lookup: CDR1 LNHDA, CDR2 SQIVND (reference sequence). The V gene lost 5 bases and the J gene lost 6 bases, with 16 bases spanning the gap. The CDR3 sequence is 15 residues long. CDR3 nucleotide sequence: TGTGCCAGTAGTCCCGACGAAGTCGGGGATGAAAAACTGTTTTTT. The encoded protein is CASSPDEVGDEKLFF.

The rearrangement links TRBV19 to TRBJ2-5, with 12 bases aligning to TRBD1. Germline CDR1 LNHDA, CDR2 SQIVND (reference sequence). The V gene end was trimmed by 2 bases and the J gene end by 6 bases; junction bases not matched to a gene: 7. The CDR3 extends over 16 amino acids. The CDR3 loop is CASSIRPGQGAKTQYF. DNA for the CDR3: TGTGCCAGTAGTATACGCCCGGGACAGGGGGCGAAGACCCAGTACTTC.